A selection of T cell receptor beta chains follows, all from one sample in a study of spatial heterogeneity in lung cancer. Each CDR3 protein is one row after TCRdb ran MiXCR on the 5' RACE reads. The repertoire holds roughly 45,000 distinct CDR3 sequences, with roughly 20% as singletons. The sequenced sample was PBMCs, obtained at follow-up. These receptors originate from a female donor with early-stage non-small cell lung cancer. The CDR3 runs from the conserved cysteine through the conserved F or W. D genes are given only for firm matches. Only part of the rows carry a size: once, few, many, or a class if the clone is expanded.

j_call: TRBJ2-3; clone_size: NA; d_call: TRBD1; cdr3_length: 16; v_call: TRBV6-5; cdr3_nt: TGTGCCAGCCGACTGAACAGGGGGCCGAGCACAGATACGCAGTATTTT; cdr3_aa: CASRLNRGPSTDTQYF
j_call: TRBJ1-1; clone_size: many; d_call: TRBD1; cdr3_length: 15; v_call: TRBV7-3; cdr3_nt: TGTGCCAGCAGCTCGGAGAGACAGGGGACCACTGAAGCTTTCTTT; cdr3_aa: CASSSERQGTTEAFF
j_call: TRBJ2-5; clone_size: many; d_call: NA; cdr3_length: 12; v_call: TRBV29-1; cdr3_nt: TGCAGCGTTGGTGTCAGAGAGGAGACCCAGTACTTC; cdr3_aa: CSVGVREETQYF
j_call: TRBJ2-1; clone_size: few; d_call: NA; cdr3_length: 15; v_call: TRBV7-2; cdr3_nt: TGTGCCAGCAGAGCAGGGGTTAGCTCCTACAATGAGCAGTTCTTC; cdr3_aa: CASRAGVSSYNEQFF
j_call: TRBJ2-5; clone_size: few; d_call: TRBD2; cdr3_length: 15; v_call: TRBV3-1; cdr3_nt: TGTGCCAGCAGCCAAGGAAGGGAGGGAATGGAGACCCAGTACTTC; cdr3_aa: CASSQGREGMETQYF
j_call: TRBJ1-4; clone_size: few; d_call: NA; cdr3_length: 14; v_call: TRBV7-9; cdr3_nt: TGTGCCAGCAGCTTCGATTCCGGGAATGAAAAACTGTTTTTT; cdr3_aa: CASSFDSGNEKLFF
j_call: TRBJ2-1; clone_size: few; d_call: NA; cdr3_length: 15; v_call: TRBV5-1; cdr3_nt: TGCGCCAGCAGCCGGGGAAACAGTGTCGACAATGAGCAGTTCTTC; cdr3_aa: CASSRGNSVDNEQFF
j_call: TRBJ2-3; clone_size: NA; d_call: TRBD2; cdr3_length: 16; v_call: TRBV5-1; cdr3_nt: TGCGCCAGCAGGCGTGGGACTAGCGGACACACAGATACGCAGTATTTT; cdr3_aa: CASRRGTSGHTDTQYF
j_call: TRBJ2-1; clone_size: NA; d_call: NA; cdr3_length: 12; v_call: TRBV3-1; cdr3_nt: TGTGCCAGCAGCCAAGCGGCTAGCAGGTACTTCTTC; cdr3_aa: CASSQAASRYFF
j_call: TRBJ2-7; clone_size: NA; d_call: NA; cdr3_length: 14; v_call: TRBV6-5; cdr3_nt: TGTGCCAGCACTTCCCCCGGGACACTTTACGAGCAGTACTTC; cdr3_aa: CASTSPGTLYEQYF
j_call: TRBJ2-1; clone_size: few; d_call: NA; cdr3_length: 14; v_call: TRBV4-1; cdr3_nt: TGCGCCAGCAGGGCGCTTGATGGGGGCAATGAGCAGTTCTTC; cdr3_aa: CASRALDGGNEQFF
j_call: TRBJ2-3; clone_size: many; d_call: NA; cdr3_length: 15; v_call: TRBV6-5; cdr3_nt: TGTGCCAGCAGTTACGGGAAGAGGGACACAGATACGCAGTATTTT; cdr3_aa: CASSYGKRDTDTQYF
j_call: TRBJ1-6; clone_size: few; d_call: TRBD1; cdr3_length: 15; v_call: TRBV5-1; cdr3_nt: TGCGCCAGCAGCTCCCTCGACAGGGATAATTCACCCCTCCACTTT; cdr3_aa: CASSSLDRDNSPLHF
j_call: TRBJ1-1; clone_size: few; d_call: NA; cdr3_length: 14; v_call: TRBV7-9; cdr3_nt: TGTGCCAGCAGCTTATGGGGGCCGAACACTGAAGCTTTCTTT; cdr3_aa: CASSLWGPNTEAFF
j_call: TRBJ1-6; clone_size: few; d_call: NA; cdr3_length: 16; v_call: TRBV4-2; cdr3_nt: TGTGCCAGCAGCCAAGACCCTGGGACGGTAAATTCACCCCTCCACTTT; cdr3_aa: CASSQDPGTVNSPLHF
j_call: TRBJ1-4; clone_size: few; d_call: TRBD1; cdr3_length: 14; v_call: TRBV12-5; cdr3_nt: TGTGCTAGTGGTCGTGACAGGGTTACTGAAAAACTGTTTTTT; cdr3_aa: CASGRDRVTEKLFF
j_call: TRBJ2-1; clone_size: NA; d_call: NA; cdr3_length: 12; v_call: TRBV20-1; cdr3_nt: TGCAGTGGGTCTACGCCCTACAATGAGCAGTTCTTC; cdr3_aa: CSGSTPYNEQFF
j_call: TRBJ2-5; clone_size: NA; d_call: NA; cdr3_length: 13; v_call: TRBV18; cdr3_nt: TGTGCCAGCTCACTAAACCTACAAGAGACCCAGTACTTC; cdr3_aa: CASSLNLQETQYF
j_call: TRBJ1-2; clone_size: NA; d_call: TRBD1; cdr3_length: 14; v_call: TRBV19; cdr3_nt: TGTGCCAGTAGTGCCCGGGACAGGGACTATGGCTACACCTTC; cdr3_aa: CASSARDRDYGYTF
j_call: TRBJ2-7; clone_size: many; d_call: NA; cdr3_length: 13; v_call: TRBV5-5; cdr3_nt: TGTGCCAGCAGCTTGCCTGGCCCCTACGAGCAGTACTTC; cdr3_aa: CASSLPGPYEQYF
j_call: TRBJ2-1; clone_size: NA; d_call: NA; cdr3_length: 13; v_call: TRBV28; cdr3_nt: TGTGCCAGCAGTTTTACGGGAGTGGGAGAGCAGTTCTTC; cdr3_aa: CASSFTGVGEQFF
j_call: TRBJ1-4; clone_size: NA; d_call: TRBD1; cdr3_length: 14; v_call: TRBV7-6; cdr3_nt: TGTGCCAGCAGCCAGGGACAGGGGGGGGAAAAACTGTTTTTT; cdr3_aa: CASSQGQGGEKLFF
j_call: TRBJ2-5; clone_size: NA; d_call: NA; cdr3_length: 13; v_call: TRBV7-6; cdr3_nt: TGTGCCAGCAGGACCTCAGGGAAGGAGACCCAGTACTTC; cdr3_aa: CASRTSGKETQYF